What follows are 2 T cell receptor beta chains derived from one specimen sequenced in a study of patients and donors after allogeneic stem cell transplantation (dated by TCRdb to about 2020). Preparation of the library involved RT-PCR. TCRdb records NextSeq 550 as the sequencer. The public reads were reprocessed in TCRdb via fastp at Q25 and MiXCR, keeping in-frame beta chains. Each CDR3 protein appears once, grouped with its most common genes and DNA. This sample gives over 350,000 distinct CDR3 sequences in total; around 15% of them show up just once. Roughly 7.2% of the sample belongs to the ten largest clones. Input material: blood, either unsorted or a sorted T cell fraction (not recorded which). The receptors stem from a human donor who was either an allogeneic HSCT recipient or a stem cell or donor lymphocyte infusion donor (not recorded which). It is not recorded whose cells these are; they may come from a transplant donor.

This clonotype came up many times. This rearrangement joins TRBV29-1 to TRBJ2-1, with 11 positions matching TRBD2. The CDR3 is 18 residues long. Per the germline V gene, CDR1 is SQVTM and CDR2 is ANQGSEA. J lost 0 bases, V lost 4 bases, and 11 bases had no gene match. CDR3 DNA sequence: TGCAGCGTTGCCCCTGGACTAGCGGGCCTGAGCTCCTACAATGAGCAGTTCTTC. Amino acid sequence: CSVAPGLAGLSSYNEQFF.

V and J are TRBV27 and TRBJ2-3; 7 bases match TRBD2. This CDR3 region has 16 residues. The ends lost 1 base at V and 2 bases at J; junction bases unmatched: 6. Germline V gene lookup returns CDR1 MNHEY and CDR2 SMNVEV (reference sequence). CDR3 in amino acids: CASSLYASGNTDTQYF. The CDR3 coding sequence is TGTGCCAGCAGTTTATATGCTAGCGGTAACACAGATACGCAGTATTTT.